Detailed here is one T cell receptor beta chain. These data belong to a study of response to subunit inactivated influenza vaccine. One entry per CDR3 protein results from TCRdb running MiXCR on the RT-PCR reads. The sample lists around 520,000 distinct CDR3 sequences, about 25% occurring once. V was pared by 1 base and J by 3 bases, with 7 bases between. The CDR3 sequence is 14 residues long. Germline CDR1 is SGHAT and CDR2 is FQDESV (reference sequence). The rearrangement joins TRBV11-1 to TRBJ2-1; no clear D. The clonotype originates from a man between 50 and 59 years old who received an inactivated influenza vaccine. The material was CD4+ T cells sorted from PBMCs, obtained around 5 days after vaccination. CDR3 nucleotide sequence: TGTGCCAGCAGCTTAGAACGGAACTACAATGAGCAGTTCTTC. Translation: CASSLERNYNEQFF.